These T cell receptor beta chains were read from a single sample in a study of T cell changes during pregnancy in multiple sclerosis. This table comes from immunoSEQ multiplex PCR, and its TCRdb copy is limited to in-frame clones, with some not included. The sample lists 65,000 to 95,000 clones; 90% to 95% were seen once. The sequencing here drew on peripheral blood, taken after pregnancy. The receptors derive from a female donor in good health, enrolled as a control in a pregnancy study. The conserved cysteine and the conserved F or W are not part of the CDR3 here. Each record gives: V gene, J gene, CDR3 protein.

v_call: TRBV15; j_call: TRBJ2-1; cdr3_aa: ATSKKTGTGGYNEQF
v_call: TRBV13; j_call: TRBJ1-2; cdr3_aa: ASSLRGQGNNYGYT
v_call: TRBV10-3; j_call: TRBJ2-1; cdr3_aa: AIGGRYNEQF
v_call: TRBV28; j_call: TRBJ2-7; cdr3_aa: ASKVAGNLEQY
v_call: TRBV10-3; j_call: TRBJ1-2; cdr3_aa: AISPGTGTYGYT
v_call: TRBV4-1; j_call: TRBJ2-5; cdr3_aa: ASSPRTSEETQY
v_call: TRBV4-2; j_call: TRBJ2-2; cdr3_aa: ASSDTGVAGVFGELF
v_call: TRBV20-1; j_call: TRBJ2-7; cdr3_aa: SGMLREKKY
v_call: TRBV7-2; j_call: TRBJ1-1; cdr3_aa: ASSLTRQGSAF
v_call: TRBV7-2; j_call: TRBJ1-1; cdr3_aa: ASSSGQNTEAF
v_call: TRBV7-3; j_call: TRBJ1-2; cdr3_aa: ASSSRGEPRYGYT
v_call: TRBV9; j_call: TRBJ1-5; cdr3_aa: ASSSAGQGHQPQH
v_call: TRBV9; j_call: TRBJ2-7; cdr3_aa: ASGGLDSYEQY
v_call: TRBV28; j_call: TRBJ2-7; cdr3_aa: ASSLGTSYEQY
v_call: TRBV10-3; j_call: TRBJ2-3; cdr3_aa: AISELQRESVYTQY
v_call: TRBV27; j_call: TRBJ1-2; cdr3_aa: ASSFFTGD
v_call: TRBV2; j_call: TRBJ1-2; cdr3_aa: ASSARPADRGPNYGYT
v_call: TRBV7-9; j_call: TRBJ1-2; cdr3_aa: ASSSVTRTGGVYGYT
v_call: TRBV11-2; j_call: TRBJ2-7; cdr3_aa: ASSPHGTYEQY
v_call: TRBV7-2; j_call: TRBJ2-2; cdr3_aa: ASSRQGSAGELF
v_call: TRBV18; j_call: TRBJ1-2; cdr3_aa: ASSPTTLYGYT
v_call: TRBV14; j_call: TRBJ2-1; cdr3_aa: ASSRHTSGGDEQF
v_call: TRBV10-3; j_call: TRBJ2-3; cdr3_aa: ATETSGTDTQY
v_call: TRBV29-1; j_call: TRBJ2-1; cdr3_aa: SVEVRDNEQF
v_call: TRBV19; j_call: TRBJ2-2; cdr3_aa: ASSRRWTARAGTGELF
v_call: TRBV14; j_call: TRBJ2-7; cdr3_aa: ASSQDLRLEQY
v_call: TRBV30; j_call: TRBJ1-6; cdr3_aa: AWDRRRTYNSPLH
v_call: TRBV19; j_call: TRBJ2-1; cdr3_aa: ASVSGLAGGLNEQF
v_call: TRBV2; j_call: TRBJ2-1; cdr3_aa: ASRAGVYTEQF
v_call: TRBV27; j_call: TRBJ1-6; cdr3_aa: ASSPTAGWALH
v_call: TRBV9; j_call: TRBJ1-1; cdr3_aa: ASSVGQPGAGNTEAF
v_call: TRBV5-6; j_call: TRBJ2-1; cdr3_aa: ASSLGTSYNEQF
v_call: TRBV18; j_call: TRBJ2-7; cdr3_aa: ASSLGLAAGEQY
v_call: TRBV5-6; j_call: TRBJ2-3; cdr3_aa: ASSRLAGGPGDTQY
v_call: TRBV6-5; j_call: TRBJ1-6; cdr3_aa: ASSAYGGWTPLH
v_call: TRBV7-8; j_call: TRBJ2-3; cdr3_aa: ASRSLAGGPTDTQY
v_call: TRBV4-2; j_call: TRBJ2-5; cdr3_aa: ASSHTGSQETQY
v_call: TRBV29-1; j_call: TRBJ1-2; cdr3_aa: SVEGGQLANYGYT
v_call: TRBV29-1; j_call: TRBJ2-7; cdr3_aa: SVTSGEHPNEQY
v_call: TRBV28; j_call: TRBJ1-1; cdr3_aa: ASSPTGHLENTEAF
v_call: TRBV19; j_call: TRBJ2-1; cdr3_aa: ASSIGLDLHEQF
v_call: TRBV19; j_call: TRBJ2-7; cdr3_aa: ASSPPGASGYYEQY
v_call: TRBV19; j_call: TRBJ2-1; cdr3_aa: ATGGTGDRNEQF
v_call: TRBV28; j_call: TRBJ2-5; cdr3_aa: ASSPGFVAPREETQY
v_call: TRBV6-6; j_call: TRBJ1-2; cdr3_aa: ASSYSSSGWGYT
v_call: TRBV2; j_call: TRBJ1-1; cdr3_aa: ASNRNGQLNTEAF
v_call: TRBV19; j_call: TRBJ2-2; cdr3_aa: ASSVGTSRRELF
v_call: TRBV5-1; j_call: TRBJ2-1; cdr3_aa: ASSGRGNEQF
v_call: TRBV7-2; j_call: TRBJ2-7; cdr3_aa: ASSFVGQEPYEQY
v_call: TRBV11-2; j_call: TRBJ2-5; cdr3_aa: ASSFDTAQETQY
v_call: TRBV12-5; j_call: TRBJ2-3; cdr3_aa: ASGLKRGSPTIYTDTQY
v_call: TRBV4-1; j_call: TRBJ2-7; cdr3_aa: ASSQDRTGYEQY
v_call: TRBV28; j_call: TRBJ2-5; cdr3_aa: ASRTRLAVETQY
v_call: TRBV7-2; j_call: TRBJ1-1; cdr3_aa: ASSLVEGAVNTEAF
v_call: TRBV25-1; j_call: TRBJ2-5; cdr3_aa: ATGLAGGGETQY
v_call: TRBV6-1; j_call: TRBJ2-3; cdr3_aa: ASSETSGGPGLTDTQY